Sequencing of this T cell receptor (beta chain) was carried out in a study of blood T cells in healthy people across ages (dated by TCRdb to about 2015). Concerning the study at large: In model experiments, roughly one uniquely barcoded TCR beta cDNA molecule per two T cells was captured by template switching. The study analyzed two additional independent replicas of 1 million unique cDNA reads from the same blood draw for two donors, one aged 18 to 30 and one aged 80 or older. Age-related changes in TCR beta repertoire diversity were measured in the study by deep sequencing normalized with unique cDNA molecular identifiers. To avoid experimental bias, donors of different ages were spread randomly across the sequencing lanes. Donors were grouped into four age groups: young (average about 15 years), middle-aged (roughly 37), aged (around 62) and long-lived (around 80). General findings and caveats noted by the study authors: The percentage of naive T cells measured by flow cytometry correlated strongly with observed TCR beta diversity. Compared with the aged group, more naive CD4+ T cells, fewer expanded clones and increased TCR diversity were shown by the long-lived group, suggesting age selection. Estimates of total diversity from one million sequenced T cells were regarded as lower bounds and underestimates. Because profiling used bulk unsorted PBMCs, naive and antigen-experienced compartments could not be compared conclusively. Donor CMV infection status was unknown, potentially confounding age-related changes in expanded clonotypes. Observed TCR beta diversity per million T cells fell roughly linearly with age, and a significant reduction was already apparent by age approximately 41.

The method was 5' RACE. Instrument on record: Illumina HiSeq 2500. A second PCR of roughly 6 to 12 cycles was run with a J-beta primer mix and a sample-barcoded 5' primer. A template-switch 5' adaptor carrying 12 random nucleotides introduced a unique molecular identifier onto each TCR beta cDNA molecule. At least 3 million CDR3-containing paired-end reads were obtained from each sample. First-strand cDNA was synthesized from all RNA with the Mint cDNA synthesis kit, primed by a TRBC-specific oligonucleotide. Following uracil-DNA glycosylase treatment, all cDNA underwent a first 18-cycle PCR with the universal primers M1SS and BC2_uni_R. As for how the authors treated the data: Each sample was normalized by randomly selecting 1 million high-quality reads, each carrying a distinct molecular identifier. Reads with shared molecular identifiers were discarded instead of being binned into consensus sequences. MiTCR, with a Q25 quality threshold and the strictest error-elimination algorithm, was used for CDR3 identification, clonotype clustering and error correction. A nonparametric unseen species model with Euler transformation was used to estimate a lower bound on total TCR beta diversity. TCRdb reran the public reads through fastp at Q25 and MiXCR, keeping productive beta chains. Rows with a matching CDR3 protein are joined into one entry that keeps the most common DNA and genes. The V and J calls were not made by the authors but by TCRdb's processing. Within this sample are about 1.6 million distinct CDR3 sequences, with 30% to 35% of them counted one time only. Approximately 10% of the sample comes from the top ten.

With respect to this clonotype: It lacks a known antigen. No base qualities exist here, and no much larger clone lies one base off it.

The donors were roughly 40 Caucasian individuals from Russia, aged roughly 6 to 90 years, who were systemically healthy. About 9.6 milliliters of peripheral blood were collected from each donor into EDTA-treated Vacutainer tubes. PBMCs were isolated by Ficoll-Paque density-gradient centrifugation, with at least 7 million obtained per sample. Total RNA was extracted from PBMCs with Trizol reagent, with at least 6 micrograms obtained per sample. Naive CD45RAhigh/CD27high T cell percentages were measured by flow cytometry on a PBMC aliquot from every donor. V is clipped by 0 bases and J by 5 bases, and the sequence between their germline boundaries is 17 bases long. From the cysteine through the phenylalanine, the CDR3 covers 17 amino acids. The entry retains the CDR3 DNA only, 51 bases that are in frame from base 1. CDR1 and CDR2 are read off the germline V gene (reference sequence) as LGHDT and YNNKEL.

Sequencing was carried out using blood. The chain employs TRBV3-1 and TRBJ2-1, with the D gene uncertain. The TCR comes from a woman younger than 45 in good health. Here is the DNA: TGTGCCAGCAGCCAAGATGTAGGGTTTGGATTGAACAATGAGCAGTTCTTC. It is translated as CASSQDVGFGLNNEQFF.